The rows below give T cell receptor beta chains drawn from one sample of a study of shared clonotypes between healthy human individuals. Only in-frame clones appear in the TCRdb table, and some are missing; sequencing was by immunoSEQ multiplex PCR. The repertoire holds 100,000 or so clones, with approximately 51% as singletons. The material sequenced was PBMCs. These receptors were taken from a woman in her forties in good health. Some clones in this sample may be carry-over from other donors' samples. Each CDR3 is given with its conserved first and last residue. A D gene is named only where the DNA matches it firmly. Not every row has a clone size; where given, it reads once, few, many or a size class.

many	TRBD2	TRBJ2-7	TRBV11-2	TGTGCCAGCAGCTTAAATCCTAGCGGGAGTTACGAGCAGTACTTC	CASSLNPSGSYEQYF
.	TRBD2	TRBJ2-7	TRBV9	TGTGCCAGCAGCATTGGGACTAGCGTCTCCTACGAGCAGTACTTC	CASSIGTSVSYEQYF
.	.	TRBJ2-2	TRBV25-1	TGTGCCAGCAGTGAATCTTTCGGGGTCACCGGGGAGCTGTTTTTT	CASSESFGVTGELFF
few	.	TRBJ2-1	TRBV7-9	TGTGCCAGCAGTCAGCCGGGAACAGAGCAGTTCTTC	CASSQPGTEQFF
few	.	TRBJ2-3	TRBV5-4	TGTGCCAGCAGCTTGGGCGGACCAAGCACAGATACGCAGTATTTT	CASSLGGPSTDTQYF
.	TRBD1	TRBJ1-2	TRBV5-1	TGCGCCAGCAGCTCGGAGGGGACAGGGGGCAGTGGCTACACCTTC	CASSSEGTGGSGYTF
.	.	TRBJ2-7	TRBV2	TGTGCCAGCAGTGATGGACGCGGACCCTACTACGAGCAGTACTTC	CASSDGRGPYYEQYF
many	TRBD2	TRBJ2-3	TRBV2	TGTGCCAGCAGGGGACCTAGCGGTAGTCATACGCAGTATTTT	CASRGPSGSHTQYF
few	TRBD2	TRBJ2-3	TRBV30	TGTGCCTGGAGTGCCCGACTAGCCCGTAATCATGATACGCAGTATTTT	CAWSARLARNHDTQYF
many	TRBD1	TRBJ2-7	TRBV4-3	TGCGCCAGCAGCCAGGGGACAGGGGGCGGTTTCGAGCAGTACTTC	CASSQGTGGGFEQYF
few	.	TRBJ2-1	TRBV18	TGTGCCAGCTCACCACCTGCCGGGAGCCCGTACAATGAGCAGTTCTTC	CASSPPAGSPYNEQFF
few	TRBD1	TRBJ2-7	TRBV9	TGTGCCAGCAGCGAAACAGGGGCCGGCTACGAGCAGTACTTC	CASSETGAGYEQYF
.	.	TRBJ1-2	TRBV4-1	TGCGCCAGCAGCCGTAATCCGGCGATCTATGGCTACACCTTC	CASSRNPAIYGYTF
.	.	TRBJ1-4	TRBV18	TGTGCCAGCTCGCCGGGTCGATCTAATGAAAAACTGTTTTTT	CASSPGRSNEKLFF
few	.	TRBJ2-7	TRBV7-2	TGTGCCAGCAGCTTAGGCCTAGCGCCCTCCTACGAGCAGTACTTC	CASSLGLAPSYEQYF
medium-sized	TRBD2	TRBJ2-1	TRBV7-6	TGTGCCAGCAGCCGGGGGGCACTAGCGGGAGGGAGCTCCTACAATGAGCAGTTCTTC	CASSRGALAGGSSYNEQFF
few	TRBD1	TRBJ1-1	TRBV30	TGTGCCCATGAACGGACAGGATCGGACACTGAAGCTTTCTTT	CAHERTGSDTEAFF
many	.	TRBJ1-2	TRBV18	TGTGCCAGCTCACTCCAAGTGGGGGCAGGCTATGGCTACACCTTC	CASSLQVGAGYGYTF
few	.	TRBJ1-4	TRBV27	TGTGCCAGCAGTGCCACCTCCCTCCGCAGCATGGGCAGGGCCGGGGGGAAACTGTTTTTT	CASSATSLRSMGRAGGKLFF
.	.	TRBJ1-1	TRBV2	TGTGCCACGAGGGGGGTCGCTGAAGCTTTCTTT	CATRGVAEAFF
many	.	TRBJ2-1	TRBV7-2	TGTGCCAGCAGACTTACCGGGACTTCTTACAATGAGCAGTTCTTC	CASRLTGTSYNEQFF
.	.	TRBJ1-2	TRBV6-1	TGTGCCAGCATGAGGGACGGCTACACCTTC	CASMRDGYTF
.	TRBD2	TRBJ2-2	TRBV7-3	TGTGCCAGCAGCTCCCCGGGACTAGTCGGCACCGGGGAGCTGTTTTTT	CASSSPGLVGTGELFF
many	TRBD1	TRBJ2-7	TRBV7-4	TGTGCCAGCAGCTTAGCGGTGAGAACAGGGGGACTGGGGTCCTACGAGCAGTACTTC	CASSLAVRTGGLGSYEQYF
.	.	TRBJ1-5	TRBV25-1	TGTGCCAGCAGTGCCCCCAATCAGCCCCAGCATTTT	CASSAPNQPQHF
few	.	TRBJ1-4	TRBV6-1	TGTGCCAGCCGGCAGTACTTAAATGAAAAACTGTTTTTT	CASRQYLNEKLFF
many	.	TRBJ2-7	TRBV4-1	TGCGCCAGCAGCCAAGGTCACGGGAGCTCCTACGAGCAGTACTTC	CASSQGHGSSYEQYF
.	.	TRBJ1-2	TRBV7-2	TGTGCCAGCAGCCCAGACGGGGTCTATGGCTACACCTTC	CASSPDGVYGYTF
.	.	TRBJ1-5	TRBV27	TGTGCCAGCAGTTTATCAGGGGGGTTCGGGAGCAATCAGCCCCAGCATTTT	CASSLSGGFGSNQPQHF
.	.	TRBJ1-5	TRBV30	TGTGCCTGGGACCAGCGGGGGTTAGGGCCCCAGCATTTT	CAWDQRGLGPQHF
.	TRBD2	TRBJ2-7	TRBV29-1	TGCAGCCCCCCCGTAGCGGGGCCGAGGAGCTCCTACGAGCAGTACTTC	CSPPVAGPRSSYEQYF
many	.	TRBJ1-1	TRBV30	TGTGCCTGGAGTCCGGACAATTGGGGCACTGAAGCTTTCTTT	CAWSPDNWGTEAFF
once	.	TRBJ2-1	TRBV4-3	TGCGCCAGCAGCCAAGGTACCGGGCCGGGGAATGAGCAGTTCTTC	CASSQGTGPGNEQFF
.	.	TRBJ2-7	TRBV28	TGTGCCACCCTCTCCCGACCGCGGTACGAGCAGTACTTC	CATLSRPRYEQYF
.	.	TRBJ2-3	TRBV9	TGTGCCAGCAGCGTTCAACCGGGGACAGATACGCAGTATTTT	CASSVQPGTDTQYF
many	.	TRBJ2-7	TRBV29-1	TGCAGCGTTGCTCTCACCTACGAGCAGTACTTC	CSVALTYEQYF
.	.	TRBJ1-4	TRBV5-1	TGCGCCAGCAGCTTCGGGGGGCAGAGTGAAAAACTGTTTTTT	CASSFGGQSEKLFF
once	.	TRBJ2-7	TRBV6-5	TGTGCCAGCAGTCCTAGCACTACCTACGAGCAGTACTTC	CASSPSTTYEQYF
once	.	TRBJ1-1	TRBV5-1	TGCGCCAGCAGCTTTAGGATGGGCACTGAAGCTTTCTTT	CASSFRMGTEAFF
.	.	TRBJ2-1	TRBV4-1	TGCGCCAGCAGCCAGAGAAACACTAACTCCTACAATGAGCAGTTCTTC	CASSQRNTNSYNEQFF
.	.	TRBJ2-7	TRBV27	TGTGCCAGCAGCGGAAGGCGGGGAGCCTACGAGCAGTACTTC	CASSGRRGAYEQYF
.	TRBD2	TRBJ2-7	TRBV29-1	TGCAGCGTTGAGGGTCTAGCGGCAAACTACGAGCAGTACTTC	CSVEGLAANYEQYF
.	TRBD2	TRBJ2-7	TRBV28	TGTGCCAGCAGTCCGACGGGTCTAGCGGAAGGAACCTACGAGCAGTACTTC	CASSPTGLAEGTYEQYF
many	TRBD1	TRBJ2-5	TRBV10-3	TGTGCCATCAGCCCGGGACAGGGTCAAGAGACCCAGTACTTC	CAISPGQGQETQYF
many	.	TRBJ2-3	TRBV19	TGTGCCAGTAGTATAGGTGGGGCAGCAACAGATACGCAGTATTTT	CASSIGGAATDTQYF
few	.	TRBJ1-3	TRBV18	TGTGCCAGCTCCGTTGGCAGGGGAGGAAACACCATATATTTT	CASSVGRGGNTIYF
.	.	TRBJ2-1	TRBV30	TGTGCCTGGAGTCGGGCGGGCCTCAGGGAGCAGTTCTTC	CAWSRAGLREQFF
.	.	TRBJ2-7	TRBV6-1	TGTGCCAGCAGTTCCACACCGGCGGAGGGCAGCGAGCAGTACTTC	CASSSTPAEGSEQYF
many	TRBD1	TRBJ2-7	TRBV29-1	TGCAGCGTTGGGGACAGGAGCTCCTACGAGCAGTACTTC	CSVGDRSSYEQYF
.	.	TRBJ2-3	TRBV7-9	TGTGCCAGCAGCTTATTGGGGGGAACAGATACGCAGTATTTT	CASSLLGGTDTQYF
.	TRBD2	TRBJ2-1	TRBV30	TGTGCCTCGACGTGGACTAGCGGGAGCAATGAGCAGTTCTTC	CASTWTSGSNEQFF
once	.	TRBJ2-5	TRBV20-1	TGCAGTGCTCGTCGTGAGACCCAGTACTTC	CSARRETQYF
.	.	TRBJ1-4	TRBV2	TGTGCCAGCAGGACCCCGACAGAGAATAATGAAAAACTGTTTTTT	CASRTPTENNEKLFF
many	TRBD2	TRBJ2-1	TRBV6-4	TGTGCCAGCAGCTGGACTAGCGGGACACACAATGAGCAGTTCTTC	CASSWTSGTHNEQFF